This is a list of T cell receptor beta chains from one sample in a study of graft-versus-host responses after intestinal transplantation. Their specific antigens are unknown. Assay used: immunoSEQ multiplex PCR; TCRdb lists only in-frame clones, some missing. The sample carries 55,000 to 80,000 clones, approximately 91% recorded once. The material sequenced was unstimulated CD8+ T cells sorted from spleen or lymph node cells, taken before transplant. The origin of the receptors is a human donor who was the organ donor for an intestinal transplant. CDR3s include the opening cysteine and the closing phenylalanine or tryptophan. A D gene is named only where the DNA matches it firmly. Rows give clone size only sometimes, using once, few, many, or a class for an expanded clone.

size	V	D	J	CDR3	DNA
-	TRBV9	TRBD2	TRBJ2-1	CASSPGLAAGNEQFF	TGTGCCAGCAGCCCCGGACTAGCGGCGGGGAATGAGCAGTTCTTC
-	TRBV2	-	TRBJ1-2	CASTTPGGGYGYTF	TGTGCCAGCACTACACCGGGGGGGGGATATGGCTACACCTTC
-	TRBV15	-	TRBJ2-7	CATSATATYEQYF	TGTGCCACCAGCGCGACAGCAACCTACGAGCAGTACTTC
-	TRBV14	-	TRBJ2-1	CASSQDHPGDLGNEQFF	TGTGCCAGCAGCCAAGATCACCCAGGGGACCTAGGCAATGAGCAGTTCTTC
-	TRBV19	-	TRBJ1-1	CASSGRAGNTEAFF	TGTGCCAGTAGCGGGAGGGCAGGGAACACTGAAGCTTTCTTT
-	TRBV5-5	TRBD1	TRBJ2-1	CASSGWDRSSYNEQFF	TGTGCCAGCAGCGGGTGGGACAGAAGCTCCTACAATGAGCAGTTCTTC
-	TRBV23-1	-	TRBJ1-1	CASRRGGMANTEAFF	TGCGCCAGCAGAAGAGGGGGAATGGCGAACACTGAAGCTTTCTTT
few	TRBV7-9	TRBD1	TRBJ2-7	CASSPPLGTGSEQYF	TGTGCCAGCAGCCCCCCATTAGGGACAGGGTCCGAGCAGTACTTC
-	TRBV30	TRBD1	TRBJ2-1	CAWMAGIQGDEQFF	TGTGCCTGGATGGCGGGAATACAGGGGGATGAGCAGTTCTTC
few	TRBV30	TRBD2	TRBJ2-1	CASEGGSIYNEQFF	TGTGCCTCCGAGGGAGGGAGTATCTACAATGAGCAGTTCTTC
-	TRBV20-1	-	TRBJ2-3	CSAALGDTQYF	TGCAGTGCTGCCCTAGGAGATACGCAGTATTTT
-	TRBV7-9	-	TRBJ2-3	CASSSGARVDTDTQYF	TGTGCCAGCAGTTCTGGGGCCCGTGTAGACACAGATACGCAGTATTTT
-	TRBV30	-	TRBJ2-7	CACNMESYEQYF	TGTGCCTGTAATATGGAGTCCTACGAGCAGTACTTC
-	TRBV7-9	TRBD2	TRBJ2-1	CASSFVGGVYNEQFF	TGTGCCAGCAGCTTCGTGGGAGGGGTCTACAATGAGCAGTTCTTC
-	TRBV19	TRBD2	TRBJ2-2	CASSIEGARLAGVNTGELFF	TGTGCCAGTAGTATAGAGGGGGCTCGGCTAGCGGGAGTGAACACCGGGGAGCTGTTTTTT
-	TRBV5-6	TRBD1	TRBJ2-7	CASRETGGSYEQYF	TGTGCCAGCAGGGAGACAGGGGGTTCGTACGAGCAGTACTTC
-	TRBV7-9	TRBD2	TRBJ2-7	CASSPQAGLNYEQYF	TGTGCCAGCAGCCCCCAAGCGGGACTTAACTACGAGCAGTACTTC
-	TRBV5-6	TRBD1	TRBJ1-1	CASSRFGQGREREAFF	TGTGCCAGCAGCCGTTTCGGACAGGGGAGGGAACGGGAAGCTTTCTTT
-	TRBV5-8	-	TRBJ2-7	CASSPNRVSYEQYF	TGTGCCAGCAGCCCTAACAGGGTCTCCTACGAGCAGTACTTC
-	TRBV5-6	-	TRBJ2-7	CASSEEARVSYEQYF	TGTGCCAGCAGCGAGGAGGCCCGGGTCTCCTACGAGCAGTACTTC
-	TRBV19	-	TRBJ1-5	CASHQPLQGSNQPQHF	TGTGCCAGTCATCAACCCCTCCAGGGATCTAATCAGCCCCAGCATTTT
-	TRBV20-1	-	TRBJ1-2	CKIANYGYTF	TGCAAAATAGCTAACTATGGCTACACCTTC
-	TRBV6-4	TRBD2	TRBJ2-2	CASSERGLANTGELFF	TGTGCCAGCAGCGAACGGGGACTAGCGAACACCGGGGAGCTGTTTTTT
-	TRBV28	-	TRBJ1-1	CASSFRGQAHEAFF	TGTGCCAGCAGTTTTCGCGGGCAGGCACATGAAGCTTTCTTT
-	TRBV6-1	TRBD2	TRBJ2-3	CASSELAGGPSTDTQYF	TGTGCCAGCAGTGAACTAGCGGGAGGGCCTAGCACAGATACGCAGTATTTT
-	TRBV13	-	TRBJ2-4	CASSGPGHFAKNIQYF	TGTGCCAGCAGCGGCCCGGGACATTTCGCCAAAAACATTCAGTACTTC
-	TRBV7-3	-	TRBJ2-3	CASSLWGGSTDTQYF	TGTGCCAGCAGCTTATGGGGCGGTAGTACAGATACGCAGTATTTT
-	TRBV7-9	TRBD1	TRBJ2-3	CASSRDRVYTDTQYF	TGTGCCAGCAGCAGGGACAGGGTTTACACAGATACGCAGTATTTT
-	TRBV9	-	TRBJ2-3	CASGTGELDTQYF	TGTGCCAGCGGGACGGGAGAGTTGGATACGCAGTATTTT
-	TRBV11-3	-	TRBJ2-7	CASSLGQSYEQYF	TGTGCCAGCAGCCTGGGACAAAGCTACGAGCAGTACTTC
-	TRBV7-3	TRBD1	TRBJ2-1	CASSSRGQEYNEQFF	TGTGCCAGCAGCTCTCGGGGACAGGAGTACAATGAGCAGTTCTTC
-	TRBV9	TRBD1	TRBJ2-6	CASSVRAPGQGFSGANVLTF	TGTGCCAGCAGCGTAAGGGCTCCGGGACAGGGTTTTTCTGGGGCCAACGTCCTGACTTTC
-	TRBV4-3	-	TRBJ2-1	CASSQEGEGDEQFF	TGCGCCAGCAGCCAAGAGGGCGAGGGCGATGAGCAGTTCTTC
-	TRBV7-2	TRBD1	TRBJ2-7	CASTNRGSSYEQYF	TGTGCCAGCACGAACAGGGGTAGCTCCTACGAGCAGTACTTC
-	TRBV19	TRBD2	TRBJ2-7	CASSIISGGSGAYEQYF	TGTGCCAGTAGTATCATTAGCGGGGGCTCGGGGGCCTACGAGCAGTACTTC
-	TRBV5-6	TRBD1	TRBJ1-3	CASSFGLTGGHSGNTIYF	TGTGCCAGCAGCTTCGGCCTTACAGGGGGTCACTCTGGAAACACCATATATTTT
-	TRBV7-9	-	TRBJ2-1	CASSLLGGQKYNEQFF	TGTGCCAGCAGCTTATTGGGCGGACAGAAGTACAATGAGCAGTTCTTC
-	TRBV4-2	-	TRBJ1-2	CASSQDLVEFYGYTF	TGTGCCAGCAGCCAAGATTTAGTAGAATTCTATGGCTACACCTTC
-	TRBV28	-	TRBJ2-1	CAIQFLTRDNEQFF	TGTGCCATCCAGTTTTTGACTAGGGACAATGAGCAGTTCTTC